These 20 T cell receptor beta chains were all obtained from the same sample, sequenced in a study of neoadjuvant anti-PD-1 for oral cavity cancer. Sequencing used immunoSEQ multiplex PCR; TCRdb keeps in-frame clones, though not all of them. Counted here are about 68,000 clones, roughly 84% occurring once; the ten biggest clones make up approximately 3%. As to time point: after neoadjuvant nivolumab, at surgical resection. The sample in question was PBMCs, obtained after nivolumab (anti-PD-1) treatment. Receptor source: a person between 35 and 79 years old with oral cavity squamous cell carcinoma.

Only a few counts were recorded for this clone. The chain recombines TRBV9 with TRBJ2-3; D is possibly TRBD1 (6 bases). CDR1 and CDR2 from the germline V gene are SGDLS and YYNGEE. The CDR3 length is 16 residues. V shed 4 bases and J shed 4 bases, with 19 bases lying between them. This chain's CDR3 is CASSPHQGMIADTQYF. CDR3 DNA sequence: TGTGCCAGCAGCCCCCACCAGGGGATGATTGCAGATACGCAGTATTTT.

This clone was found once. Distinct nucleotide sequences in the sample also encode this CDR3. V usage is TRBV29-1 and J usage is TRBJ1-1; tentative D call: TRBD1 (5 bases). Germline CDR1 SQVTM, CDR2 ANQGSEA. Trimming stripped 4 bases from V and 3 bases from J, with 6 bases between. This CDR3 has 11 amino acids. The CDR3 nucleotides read TGCAGCGTTGGAGGGGACACTGAAGCTTTCTTT. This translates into CSVGGDTEAFF.

This CDR3 is CASSVTRDNEQFF. DNA for the CDR3: TGTGCCAGCAGTGTGACTCGGGACAATGAGCAGTTCTTC. This chain uses TRBV2 with TRBJ2-1; unclear D gene. Germline CDR1 reads SNHLY; CDR2 reads FYNNEI. There are 13 residues in the CDR3. V shed 4 bases and J shed 5 bases, with 9 bases lying between them. Together with reference TRBV2 and TRBJ2-1, the CDR3 gives the full variable domain: EPEVTQTPSHQVTQMGQEVILRCVPISNHLYFYWYRQILGQKVEFLVSFYNNEISEKSEIFDDQFSVERPDGSNFTLKIRSTKLEDSAMYFCASSVTRDNEQFFGPGTRLTVL.

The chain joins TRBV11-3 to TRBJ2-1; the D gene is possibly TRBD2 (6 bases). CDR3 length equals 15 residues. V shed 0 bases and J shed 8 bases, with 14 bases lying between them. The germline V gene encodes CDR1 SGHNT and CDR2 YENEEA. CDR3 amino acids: CASSLEAGRNHEQFF. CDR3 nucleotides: TGTGCCAGCAGCTTAGAGGCGGGAAGGAATCATGAGCAGTTCTTC.

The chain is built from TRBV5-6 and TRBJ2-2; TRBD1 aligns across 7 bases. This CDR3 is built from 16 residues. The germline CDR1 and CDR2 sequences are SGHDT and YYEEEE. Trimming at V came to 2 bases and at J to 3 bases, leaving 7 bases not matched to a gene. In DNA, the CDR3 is TGTGCCAGCAGCTTCTCCCTCACAGGGGACACCGGGGAGCTGTTTTTT. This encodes CASSFSLTGDTGELFF.

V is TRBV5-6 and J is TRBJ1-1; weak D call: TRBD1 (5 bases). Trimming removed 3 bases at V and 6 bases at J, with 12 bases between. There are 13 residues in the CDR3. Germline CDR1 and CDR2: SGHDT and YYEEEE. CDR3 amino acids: CASSSLDTAEAFF. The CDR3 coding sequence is TGTGCCAGCAGCTCGCTGGACACCGCTGAAGCTTTCTTT. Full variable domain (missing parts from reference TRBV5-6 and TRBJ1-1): DAGVTQSPTHLIKTRGQQVTLRCSPKSGHDTVSWYQQALGQGPQFIFQYYEEEERQRGNFPDRFSGHQFPNYSSELNVNALLLGDSALYLCASSSLDTAEAFFGQGTRLTVV.

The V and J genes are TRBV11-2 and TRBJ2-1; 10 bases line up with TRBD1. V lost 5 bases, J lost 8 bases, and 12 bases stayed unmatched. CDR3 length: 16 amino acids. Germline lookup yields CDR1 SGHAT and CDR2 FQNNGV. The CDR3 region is CASSAPPTGGSDEQFF. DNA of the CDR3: TGTGCCAGCAGCGCACCCCCGACAGGGGGCTCGGATGAGCAGTTCTTC.

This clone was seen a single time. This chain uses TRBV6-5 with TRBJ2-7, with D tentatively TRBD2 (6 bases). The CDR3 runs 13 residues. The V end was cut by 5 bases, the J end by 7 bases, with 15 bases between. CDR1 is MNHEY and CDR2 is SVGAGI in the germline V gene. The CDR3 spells CASSARMAGEQYF. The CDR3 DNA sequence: TGTGCCAGCAGTGCTAGGATGGCGGGGGAGCAGTACTTC.

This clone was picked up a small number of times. Here the CDR3 reads CAITRAGTGANQPQHF. The CDR3 DNA follows: TGTGCCATCACTCGGGCGGGGACAGGGGCCAATCAGCCCCAGCATTTT. The chain links TRBV10-3 to TRBJ1-5; TRBD1 agrees at 10 bases. CDR3 length equals 16 residues. The V segment lost 7 bases and the J segment 3 bases; nucleotides outside the gene matches: 9. CDR1 and CDR2 (germline): ENHRY, SYGVKD.

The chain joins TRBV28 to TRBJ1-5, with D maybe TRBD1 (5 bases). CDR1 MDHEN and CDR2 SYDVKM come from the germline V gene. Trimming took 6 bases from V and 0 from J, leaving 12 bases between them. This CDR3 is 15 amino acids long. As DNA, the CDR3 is TGTGCCAGCAGCATCGGGGGATATAGCAATCAGCCCCAGCATTTT. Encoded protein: CASSIGGYSNQPQHF.

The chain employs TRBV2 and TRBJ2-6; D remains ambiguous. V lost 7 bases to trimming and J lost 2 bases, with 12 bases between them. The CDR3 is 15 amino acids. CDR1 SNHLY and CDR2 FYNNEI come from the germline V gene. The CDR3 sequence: CASNPSVAGANVLTF. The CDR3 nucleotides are TGTGCCAGCAACCCAAGTGTGGCTGGGGCCAACGTCCTGACTTTC.

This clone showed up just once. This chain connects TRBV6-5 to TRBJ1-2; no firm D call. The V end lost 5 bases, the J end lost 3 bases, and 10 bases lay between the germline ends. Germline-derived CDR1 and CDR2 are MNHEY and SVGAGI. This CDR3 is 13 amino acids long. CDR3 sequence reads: CASSPPGHYGYTF. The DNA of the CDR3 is TGTGCCAGCAGTCCCCCCGGACACTATGGCTACACCTTC.

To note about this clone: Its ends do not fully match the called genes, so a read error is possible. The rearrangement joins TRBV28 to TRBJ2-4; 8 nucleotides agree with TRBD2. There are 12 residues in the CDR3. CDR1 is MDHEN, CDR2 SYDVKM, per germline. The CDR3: CASSFYGTSIHF. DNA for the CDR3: TGTGCCAGCAGTTTCTACGGGACTAGTATCCACTTC.

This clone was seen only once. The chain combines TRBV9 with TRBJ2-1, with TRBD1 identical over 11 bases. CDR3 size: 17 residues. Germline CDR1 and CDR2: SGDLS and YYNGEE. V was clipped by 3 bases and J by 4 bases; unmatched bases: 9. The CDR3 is CASSGKSGTGGYNEQFF. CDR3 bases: TGTGCCAGCAGCGGAAAATCCGGGACAGGGGGTTACAATGAGCAGTTCTTC.

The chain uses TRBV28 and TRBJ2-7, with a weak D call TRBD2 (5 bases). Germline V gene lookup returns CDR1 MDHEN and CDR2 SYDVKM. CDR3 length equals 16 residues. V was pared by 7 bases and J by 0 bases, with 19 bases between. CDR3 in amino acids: CASTSLSDLPSYEQYF. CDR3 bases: TGTGCCAGCACCTCCCTTTCGGACTTACCCTCCTACGAGCAGTACTTC.

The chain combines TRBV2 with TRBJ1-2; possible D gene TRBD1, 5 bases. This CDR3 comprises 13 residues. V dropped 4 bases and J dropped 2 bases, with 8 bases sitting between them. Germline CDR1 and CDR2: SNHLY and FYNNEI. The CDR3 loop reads CASSAGGNYGYTF. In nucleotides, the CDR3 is TGTGCCAGCAGTGCCGGGGGGAACTATGGCTACACCTTC.

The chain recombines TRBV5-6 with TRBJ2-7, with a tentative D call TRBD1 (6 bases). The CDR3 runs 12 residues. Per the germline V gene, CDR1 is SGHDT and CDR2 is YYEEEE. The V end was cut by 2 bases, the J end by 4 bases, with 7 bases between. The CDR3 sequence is CASSFTGYEQYF. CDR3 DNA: TGTGCCAGCAGCTTTACAGGGTACGAGCAGTACTTC.

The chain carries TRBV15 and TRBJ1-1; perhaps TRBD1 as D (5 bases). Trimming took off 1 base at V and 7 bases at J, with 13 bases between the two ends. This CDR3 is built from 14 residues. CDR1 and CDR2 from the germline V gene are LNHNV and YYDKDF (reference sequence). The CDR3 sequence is CATSRAVGAVEAFF. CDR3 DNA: TGTGCCACCAGCAGAGCTGTAGGGGCTGTTGAAGCTTTCTTT.

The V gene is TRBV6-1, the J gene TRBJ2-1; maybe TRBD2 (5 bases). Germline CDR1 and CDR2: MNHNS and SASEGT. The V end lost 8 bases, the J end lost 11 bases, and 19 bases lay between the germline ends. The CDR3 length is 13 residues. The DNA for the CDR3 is TGTGCCAGCGATCTCCCGCGGGCGGGCCAGCAGTTCTTC. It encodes CASDLPRAGQQFF.

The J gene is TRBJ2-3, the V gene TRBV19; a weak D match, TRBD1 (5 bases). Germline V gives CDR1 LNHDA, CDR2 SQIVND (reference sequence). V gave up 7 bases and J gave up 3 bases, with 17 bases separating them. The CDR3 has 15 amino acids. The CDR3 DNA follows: TGTGCCAGTAAATCGTGGGGTCCAGGGACAGATACGCAGTATTTT. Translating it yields CASKSWGPGTDTQYF.